The 26 T cell receptor beta chains below were found in one sample sequenced in a study of cytomegalovirus exposure and HLA in healthy donors (dated by TCRdb to 2015 to 2018). Libraries were made using the immunoSEQ multiplex PCR assay. The multiplex PCR relied on a mix of 60 forward primers for TCR Vbeta segments and 13 reverse primers for TCR Jbeta segments. TCRdb's version of the immuneACCESS table is confined to in-frame rearrangements and falls short of the full clone set. An unresolved V gene accounts for under half of the shortfall where checked; the remainder is of unknown origin. The sample includes 160,000 or so clones, with roughly two thirds observed a single time. In total, the top ten clones hold over 2.5% of the sample. Sequencing was carried out using PBMCs. The receptors derive from a woman aged 25 to 39 in good health and CMV-seronegative.

The chain recombines TRBV28 with TRBJ1-6; D gene uncertain. V dropped 0 bases and J dropped 6 bases, with 6 bases sitting between them. The CDR3 loop spans 14 amino acids. CDR1 is MDHEN and CDR2 is SYDVKM in the germline V gene. The CDR3 is CASSLWESNSPLHF. CDR3 DNA sequence: TGTGCCAGCAGTTTATGGGAGAGTAATTCACCCCTCCACTTT.

The chain employs TRBV29-1 and TRBJ2-7, with D uncertain. V gave up 4 bases and J gave up 3 bases, with 10 bases separating them. Germline V gene sequence: CDR1 SQVTM, CDR2 ANQGSEA. The length of the CDR3 is 12 residues. CDR3 nucleotide sequence: TGCAGCGTTGTAAGCCCCTTCTACGAGCAGTACTTC. This translates into CSVVSPFYEQYF.

The genes are TRBV11-2 and TRBJ2-1; 9 bases fit TRBD2. The CDR3 consists of 17 residues. Germline CDR1 reads SGHAT; CDR2 reads FQNNGV. V lost 5 bases to trimming and J lost 4 bases; unmatched junction nucleotides: 12. In DNA, the CDR3 is TGTGCCAGCAGCCCCCGGCTAGCGGGGCCGTTTTACAATGAGCAGTTCTTC. Its protein product is CASSPRLAGPFYNEQFF.

The chain uses TRBV30 and TRBJ2-3; D is undetermined. The V gene's germline CDR1 is GTSNPN and CDR2 SVGIG (reference sequence). V was pared by 0 bases and J by 0 bases, with 10 bases between. The length of the CDR3 is 15 residues. The CDR3 is CAWSVPGPSTDTQYF. The CDR3 region has the DNA TGTGCCTGGAGTGTACCAGGCCCCAGCACAGATACGCAGTATTTT.

V is TRBV4-1 and J is TRBJ2-1; TRBD2 is a possible D gene (5 bases). The CDR3 extends over 13 amino acids. From germline, CDR1 is MGHRA and CDR2 YSYEKL. Between the trimmed V and J ends, which lost 1 base and 8 bases, there was a span of 9 bases. DNA of the CDR3: TGCGCCAGCAGCCAAGTTTTGGGAGATGAGCAGTTCTTC. It translates to CASSQVLGDEQFF.

In this sample, this clone turned up a few times. This chain uses TRBV6-5 with TRBJ1-4; 7 positions match TRBD1. Germline V gene data show CDR1 as MNHEY and CDR2 as SVGAGI. Unmatched junction bases numbered 6, after V lost 4 bases and J lost 4 bases. The CDR3 contains 15 residues. CDR3 region: CASSSSGTVNEKLFF. CDR3 in DNA: TGTGCCAGCAGTTCTTCCGGGACAGTTAATGAAAAACTGTTTTTT.

The chain employs TRBV18 and TRBJ1-3; 7 bases map to TRBD1. Looked up from germline, CDR1 is KGHSH and CDR2 is LQKENI. The CDR3 has 15 amino acids. With V trimmed by 3 bases and J by 0 bases, 2 bases remained unmatched. This chain's CDR3 is CASSPGQSSGNTIYF. The CDR3 nucleotides read TGTGCCAGCTCACCGGGACAGAGCTCTGGAAACACCATATATTTT.

V and J are TRBV29-1 and TRBJ2-7, with 11 positions matching TRBD1. Trimming cost V 4 bases and J 5 bases; bases outside gene matches: 7. Germline lookup yields CDR1 SQVTM and CDR2 ANQGSEA. The CDR3 loop spans 14 amino acids. CDR3 sequence (DNA): TGCAGCGTTGCGGACAGGGGGCGAAAGGACGAGCAGTACTTC. This codes for CSVADRGRKDEQYF.

The chain combines TRBV30 with TRBJ2-5; TRBD2 agrees at 8 bases. The CDR3 length is 14 residues. The V segment lost 2 bases and the J segment 4 bases; nucleotides outside the gene matches: 6. CDR1 is GTSNPN, CDR2 SVGIG, per germline (reference sequence). CDR3 protein: CAWSPGTRGETQYF. The CDR3 nucleotides are TGTGCCTGGAGTCCCGGGACTAGAGGAGAGACCCAGTACTTC.

The chain uses TRBV27 and TRBJ2-5; D is perhaps TRBD1 (5 bases). CDR1 MNHEY and CDR2 SMNVEV come from the germline V gene (reference sequence). CDR3 length: 14 residues. Between the trimmed V and J ends, which lost 6 bases and 2 bases, there was a span of 13 bases. The CDR3 DNA follows: TGTGCCAGCAGCCCCAGGGCAGAACAAGAGACCCAGTACTTC. It yields the protein CASSPRAEQETQYF.

The chain recombines TRBV18 with TRBJ1-4, with 9 bases aligning to TRBD1. Germline V lookup: CDR1 KGHSH, CDR2 LQKENI. This CDR3 is 15 amino acids long. With 8 bases clipped from V and 4 bases from J, the junction kept 8 bases outside the gene matches. CDR3 in amino acids: CASPRDRVINEKLFF. The CDR3 DNA follows: TGTGCCAGCCCCCGGGACAGGGTTATTAATGAAAAACTGTTTTTT.

This chain connects TRBV28 to TRBJ2-3, with TRBD2 matching over 12 bases. The CDR3 is 16 residues long. Germline trimming cut 6 bases from V and 2 bases from J; bases unmatched to any gene: 6. From germline, CDR1 is MDHEN and CDR2 SYDVKM. The CDR3 protein is CASRQTSGRLTDTQYF. The CDR3 nucleotides are TGTGCCAGCAGGCAAACTAGCGGGAGGCTCACAGATACGCAGTATTTT.

This clone appeared a single time. This chain uses TRBV6-5 with TRBJ2-3; D might be TRBD2 (6 bases). Trimming shortened V by 0 bases and J by 0 bases, and 7 bases separated the two germline ends. Germline V gene data show CDR1 as MNHEY and CDR2 as SVGAGI. CDR3 size: 15 residues. The CDR3 here is CASSYSGTSTDTQYF. The CDR3 nucleotides read TGTGCCAGCAGTTACTCGGGGACTAGCACAGATACGCAGTATTTT.

A word on this clone: This specimen includes other DNA sequences encoding the same CDR3. This chain links TRBV6-5 with TRBJ1-3; TRBD1 is a possible D gene (6 bases). The CDR3 is made up of 16 amino acids. The V end lost 0 bases, the J end lost 2 bases, and 11 bases lay between the germline ends. Germline V CDR1 and CDR2: MNHEY, SVGAGI. The CDR3 nucleotides read TGTGCCAGCAGTTACTCGGGGGGGGACACTGGAAACACCATATATTTT. Protein: CASSYSGGDTGNTIYF.

The chain carries TRBV6-6 and TRBJ2-7; the D gene is possibly TRBD2 (5 bases). CDR3 size: 16 residues. V was shortened by 0 bases and J by 0 bases, with 12 bases between the two germline ends. Per germline, CDR1 MNHNY and CDR2 SVGAGI (reference sequence). CDR3: CASSYSSGRSSYEQYF. The CDR3 nucleotides read TGTGCCAGCAGTTACTCGTCGGGGAGAAGCTCCTACGAGCAGTACTTC.

The chain combines TRBV2 with TRBJ1-2; 7 positions agree with TRBD1. After removal of 1 base from V and 2 bases from J, the junction contained 1 base not matched to a gene. Germline assignment: CDR1 SNHLY and CDR2 FYNNEI. CDR3 size: 14 residues. CDR3 in amino acids: CASSEGDRNYGYTF. The CDR3 nucleotides read TGTGCCAGCAGTGAAGGGGACAGAAACTATGGCTACACCTTC.

This clone was seen only a few times. The rearrangement links TRBV28 to TRBJ1-5; no clear D gene. V lost 7 bases, J lost 0 bases, and 4 bases lay in between. The CDR3 runs to 12 residues. Germline CDR1 MDHEN, CDR2 SYDVKM. CDR3 coding DNA: TGTGCCAGCACTAATAGCAATCAGCCCCAGCATTTT. Translating it yields CASTNSNQPQHF.

The gene calls are TRBV2 and TRBJ2-7, with D maybe TRBD2 (5 bases). V was cut by 4 bases and J by 2 bases, with 9 bases left in between. Germline CDR1 and CDR2: SNHLY and FYNNEI. This CDR3 region has 13 residues. CDR3 region: CASSAGLPYEQYF. The CDR3 DNA reads as TGTGCCAGCAGTGCCGGACTGCCCTACGAGCAGTACTTC.

This rearrangement joins TRBV4-1 to TRBJ2-6; no firm D call. Germline values: CDR1 MGHRA, CDR2 YSYEKL. V was pared by 0 bases and J by 0 bases, with 12 bases between. This CDR3 spans 18 amino acids. The CDR3 sequence is CASSQDPGFRSGANVLTF. CDR3 coding DNA: TGCGCCAGCAGCCAAGACCCGGGTTTCCGCTCTGGGGCCAACGTCCTGACTTTC.

The chain couples TRBV7-2 to TRBJ1-2; weak D call: TRBD1 (6 bases). This CDR3 is built from 13 residues. V was cut by 6 bases and J by 0 bases, with 8 bases left in between. Per the germline V gene, CDR1 is SGHTA and CDR2 is FQGNSA. CDR3 in DNA: TGTGCCAGCAGGGACAGAGCTAACTATGGCTACACCTTC. Its protein is CASRDRANYGYTF.

The chain couples TRBV27 to TRBJ2-7; tentatively, D is TRBD1 (5 bases). V was pared by 6 bases and J by 4 bases, with 10 bases between. Germline-derived CDR1 and CDR2 are MNHEY and SMNVEV (reference sequence). CDR3 length: 12 amino acids. The DNA for the CDR3 is TGTGCCAGCAGCAGCAACAGGTACGAGCAGTACTTC. This codes for CASSSNRYEQYF.

The gene calls are TRBV28 and TRBJ2-1, with a weak D call TRBD2 (5 bases). Germline V lookup: CDR1 MDHEN, CDR2 SYDVKM. V was cut by 3 bases and J by 8 bases, with 14 bases left in between. This CDR3 comprises 14 residues. The CDR3 loop is CASSLVSGSYEQFF. The CDR3 bases are TGTGCCAGCAGTTTGGTATCGGGATCTTATGAGCAGTTCTTC.

This chain uses TRBV21-1 with TRBJ1-3; the table's D gene call, TRBD1, was not cross checked with the DNA. TRBV21-1 is a listed pseudogene. The CDR3 has 17 amino acids. In DNA, the CDR3 is TGTGCCAGCAGCACCCTAAGAGGAGACAGCTCTGGAAACACCATATATTTT. Encoded protein: CASSTLRGDSSGNTIYF.

The rearrangement uses TRBV7-9 and TRBJ2-3; no clear D gene. Looked up from germline, CDR1 is SEHNR and CDR2 is FQNEAQ (reference sequence). This CDR3 has 11 amino acids. Trimming stripped 1 base from V and 10 bases from J, with 6 bases between. The DNA for the CDR3 is TGTGCCAGCAGCTTAGATCATGCGCAGTATTTT. This codes for CASSLDHAQYF.

V and J are TRBV6-5 and TRBJ1-1; possible D gene TRBD1, 6 bases. The V end was cut by 8 bases, the J end by 1 base, with 14 bases between. The V gene's germline CDR1 is MNHEY and CDR2 SVGAGI. CDR3 length: 14 amino acids. Here the CDR3 reads CASGDTDRNTEAFF. DNA for the CDR3: TGTGCCAGCGGTGACACGGACAGGAACACTGAAGCTTTCTTT.

The CDR3 here is CASKGEGETQYF. CDR3 sequence (DNA): TGTGCCAGCAAGGGGGAGGGAGAGACCCAGTACTTC. The chain couples TRBV6-6 to TRBJ2-5; possible D gene TRBD2, 7 bases. The ends were cut back, 7 bases at V and 4 bases at J, with 10 bases in the middle. The CDR3 is 12 amino acids. Germline loops: CDR1 MNHNY, CDR2 SVGAGI (reference sequence).